This TCR beta chain was captured in a study of tumor-infiltrating lymphocytes in primary liver carcinoma. Germline V gives CDR1 SGHDT, CDR2 YYEEEE. Deletions cut 2 bases from V and 1 base from J, with 3 bases between. This CDR3 has 12 residues. TCR beta cDNA was reverse-transcribed from about 500 ng of total RNA. The reaction used a constant-region primer and ProtoScript II reverse transcriptase. A slightly modified ARM-PCR protocol with three nested multiplex PCR rounds produced these TCR beta libraries. Forward primers for TRBV1-TRBV30 and a C-beta reverse primer served the first two PCR rounds, at roughly 10 cycles each. TCRdb called the multiplex PCR reads again in MiXCR, with one record for every CDR3 protein. This sample yields fewer than 250,000 distinct CDR3 sequences, of which about two thirds are seen a single time; roughly 7% belongs to the top ten. This clonotype was counted many times.

Blood RNA originated from unsorted whole blood, with germline DNA additionally extracted. This receptor was taken from an older woman with primary liver carcinoma and hepatitis B virus infection. Sequences were obtained from peripheral blood. V gene TRBV5-6 combines with J gene TRBJ1-1, with D unresolved. The CDR3 spells CASSFENTEAFF. The CDR3 nucleotides read TGTGCCAGCAGCTTCGAGAACACTGAAGCTTTCTTT.